Presented here are 4 T cell receptor beta chains from one specimen sequenced in a study of blood T cell repertoires in COVID-19. This table comes from immunoSEQ multiplex PCR, and its TCRdb copy is limited to in-frame clones, with some not included. This sample yields about 210,000 clones, of which 84% are seen a single time; roughly a tenth belongs to the top ten. Source material: peripheral blood. Receptor source: a man aged 45 to 65 with active or convalescent COVID-19.

V is TRBV5-8 and J is TRBJ2-7, with 10 positions matching TRBD2. CDR1 and CDR2 from the germline V gene are SGHTS and YDEGEE. This CDR3 is built from 17 residues. V lost 5 bases to trimming and J lost 4 bases; unmatched junction nucleotides: 15. CDR3 DNA: TGTGCCAGCAGGGGGACAGGCCCGGGACTAGCGTTTTACGAGCAGTACTTC. Protein: CASRGTGPGLAFYEQYF.

The rearrangement uses TRBV7-2 and TRBJ2-3; 7 positions agree with TRBD2. Germline-derived CDR1 and CDR2 are SGHTA and FQGNSA. This CDR3 is built from 16 residues. Trimming at V came to 2 bases and at J to 0 bases, leaving 5 bases not matched to a gene. CDR3 sequence reads: CASSLRLAASTDTQYF. The CDR3 DNA reads as TGTGCCAGCAGCTTACGGCTAGCGGCTAGCACAGATACGCAGTATTTT.

Only one count was recorded for this clone. The rearrangement joins TRBV3-1 (or the pseudogene TRBV3-2) to TRBJ2-3; TRBD2 agrees at 8 bases. With 4 bases clipped from V and 4 bases from J, the junction kept 7 bases outside the gene matches. Per the germline V gene, CDR1 is LGHDT and CDR2 is YNNKEL (reference sequence). The CDR3 extends over 15 amino acids. CDR3 sequence: CASSPPAGGPDTQYF. CDR3 DNA sequence: TGTGCCAGCAGCCCCCCGGCGGGGGGCCCAGATACGCAGTATTTT.

The gene calls are TRBV3-1 (or the pseudogene TRBV3-2) and TRBJ2-7; 12 bases are a match to TRBD2. CDR3 length equals 18 residues. Germline V gene sequence: CDR1 LGHDT, CDR2 YNNKEL (reference sequence). Trimming at V came to 0 bases and at J to 4 bases, leaving 10 bases not matched to a gene. The CDR3 DNA sequence: TGTGCCAGCAGCCAAGAGGAGTGGTTGGGGACTAGCGGGTACGAGCAGTACGTC. Encoded protein: CASSQEEWLGTSGYEQYV.